A single sample gave rise to the 13 T cell receptor beta chains below, sequenced in a study of lung T cells in sarcoidosis with Löfgren's syndrome. TCRdb reanalysed the reads using MiXCR and keeps one entry per CDR3 protein. Of roughly 19,000 distinct CDR3 sequences in the sample, less than 25% were seen once. The sample taken for sequencing was CD4+ T cells from PBMCs. The receptors were gathered from a human donor with sarcoidosis (Löfgren's syndrome or another form), or a control subject (not recorded which).

There are many counts of this clonotype. The chain recombines TRBV5-1 with TRBJ2-2, with D perhaps matching TRBD2 (5 bases). V lost 4 bases to trimming and J lost 7 bases, with 14 bases between them. The CDR3 is 14 residues long. Germline V CDR1 and CDR2: SGHRS, YFSETQ. The CDR3 sequence: CASSVLRAGGELFF. CDR3 nucleotide sequence: TGCGCCAGCAGCGTCCTGAGGGCCGGCGGGGAGCTGTTTTTT.

This clonotype was seen many times. The chain combines TRBV7-2 with TRBJ2-6; possibly TRBD1 or TRBD2 for D (5 bases each). V was trimmed by 3 bases and J by 4 bases, leaving 7 bases between them. CDR1 and CDR2 from the germline V gene are SGHTA and FQGNSA. The CDR3 loop spans 14 amino acids. CDR3 amino acids: CASSLGVGANVLTF. Here the CDR3 DNA reads TGTGCCAGCAGCTTGGGGGTAGGGGCCAACGTCCTGACTTTC. The entire variable domain, with the rest obtained from reference TRBV7-2 and TRBJ2-6, is as follows: GAGVSQSPSNKVTEKGKDVELRCDPISGHTALYWYRQSLGQGLEFLIYFQGNSAPDKSGLPSDRFSAERTGGSVSTLTIQRTQQEDSAVYLCASSLGVGANVLTFGAGSRLTVL.

As for this clonotype: The junction departs from germline at one end; a sequencing error may be responsible. V and J are TRBV7-2 and TRBJ2-5; D is uncertain. Germline V gene lookup returns CDR1 SGHTA and CDR2 FQGNSA. The CDR3 covers 12 residues. CDR3 sequence (DNA): TGTGCCACCAGCTTAAACCAAGAGGCCCAGTACTTC. Translation gives CATSLNQEAQYF.

This clonotype was detected many times. V gene TRBV28 combines with J gene TRBJ2-7; D unresolved. The CDR3 is 16 amino acids. V lost 7 bases to trimming and J lost 2 bases, with 21 bases between them. Germline V gene lookup returns CDR1 MDHEN and CDR2 SYDVKM. Written as DNA, the CDR3 is TGTGCCAGCACCCCAGCCTCGCGACGGATTGCCTACGAGCAGTACTTC. Its protein product is CASTPASRRIAYEQYF.

This clonotype appeared many times. V and J are TRBV3-1 and TRBJ2-1; D is undetermined. Germline CDR1 is LGHDT and CDR2 is YNNKEL (reference sequence). V was shortened by 2 bases and J by 0 bases, with 8 bases between the two germline ends. CDR3 length: 15 amino acids. As DNA, the CDR3 is TGTGCCAGCAGCCAAAGTCGCGGCTCCTACAATGAGCAGTTCTTC. Translation gives CASSQSRGSYNEQFF.

The chain is built from TRBV19 and TRBJ2-1; 10 nucleotides align to TRBD2. Per the germline V gene, CDR1 is LNHDA and CDR2 is SQIVND (reference sequence). CDR3 length: 15 amino acids. After removal of 3 bases from V and 8 bases from J, the junction contained 7 bases not matched to a gene. CDR3 sequence reads: CASSIVLAGAYEQFF. CDR3 DNA: TGTGCCAGTAGTATCGTCCTAGCGGGAGCTTATGAGCAGTTCTTC.

The rearrangement uses TRBV11-2 and TRBJ2-5; no definite D call. Germline assignment: CDR1 SGHAT and CDR2 FQNNGV. Deletions cut 1 base from V and 8 bases from J, with 8 bases between. The CDR3 has 12 amino acids. The CDR3 sequence is CASSLAVGTQYF. In nucleotides, the CDR3 is TGTGCCAGCAGCTTAGCGGTGGGAACCCAGTACTTC.

This clonotype has ten or more counts. This chain uses TRBV12-3 or TRBV12-4 with TRBJ1-5, with D possibly matching TRBD1 (6 bases). With 3 bases removed from V and 4 bases from J, the gap between germline ends came to 10 bases. This CDR3 is built from 14 residues. Here the CDR3 reads CASSFEGGNQPQHF. CDR3 DNA sequence: TGTGCCAGCAGTTTTGAGGGGGGGAATCAGCCCCAGCATTTT.

This clonotype was seen many times. In DNA, the CDR3 is TGCGCCAGCAGCTTAGGGGACAGGGTGTACAATGAGCAGTTCTTC. It is translated as CASSLGDRVYNEQFF. The V call is TRBV5-1, the J call TRBJ2-1; TRBD1 matches 9 bases. The junction had 4 bases not matched to a gene; V was cut back by 2 bases and J by 4 bases. Germline lookup yields CDR1 SGHRS and CDR2 YFSETQ. The CDR3 runs to 15 residues.

This clonotype has just one count. A much larger clone lies one base from this, so it may be a read error. This chain joins TRBV29-1 and TRBJ2-2; TRBD2 might be the D (5 bases). Germline loops: CDR1 SQVTM, CDR2 ANQGSEA. This CDR3 has 11 amino acids. Between the trimmed V and J ends, which lost 7 bases and 14 bases, there was a span of 17 bases. The CDR3 reads CSARTVEDLFF. The CDR3 DNA follows: TGCAGCGCCAGAACGGTGGAGGACCTGTTTTTT.

This clonotype was counted a few times. Since a much larger clone is just one base distant, this may be a read error. The CDR3 coding sequence is TGCGCCAGCAGTGAGCAGCTGAATGAGCAGTCCTTC. Translating it yields CASSEQLNEQSF. This sequence joins TRBV5-1 and TRBJ2-1; D is ambiguous. Germline loops: CDR1 SGHRS, CDR2 YFSETQ. CDR3 length equals 12 residues. Supplemented by reference TRBV5-1 and TRBJ2-1, the full variable domain reads KAGVTQTPRYLIKTRGQQVTLSCSPISGHRSVSWYQQTPGQGLQFLFEYFSETQRNKGNFPGRFSGRQFSNSRSEMNVSTLELGDSALYLCASSEQLNEQSFGPGTRLTVL.

This clonotype was seen at least ten times. This chain uses TRBV28 with TRBJ2-2; D gene unclear. This CDR3 spans 14 amino acids. Between the trimmed V and J ends, which lost 8 bases and 2 bases, there was a span of 12 bases. The germline V gene encodes CDR1 MDHEN and CDR2 SYDVKM. The CDR3 nucleotides read TGTGCCAGCCATGCCCCCATCAACACCGGGGAGCTGTTTTTT. Protein sequence: CASHAPINTGELFF.

This clonotype was detected ten times or more. This chain uses TRBV18 with TRBJ2-3; TRBD2 matches at 10 bases. The V gene end was trimmed by 3 bases and the J gene end by 1 base; junction bases not matched to a gene: 4. This CDR3 has 16 residues. Germline loops: CDR1 KGHSH, CDR2 LQKENI. CDR3 in amino acids: CASSPKAGGGTDTQYF. The CDR3 region has the DNA TGTGCCAGCTCACCGAAAGCGGGAGGGGGCACAGATACGCAGTATTTT.